This paragraph reports one TCR beta chain. Germline V gene data show CDR1 as KGHSH and CDR2 as LQKENI. The V and J ends lost 2 bases and 1 base respectively, with 11 bases between them. The CDR3 spans 15 residues. This was the immunoSEQ v3 assay. Generated by immunoSEQ multiplex PCR, the TCRdb table keeps only in-frame clones and is missing some. The sample holds 95,000 or so clones, just over 65% seen once. Sample time point: pre-treatment sample, taken before nivolumab and TIL therapy. Tumor tissue came from excised metastases, mostly pleural nodules or supraclavicular lymph nodes. The data derive from a study of TIL therapy for anti-PD-1-resistant metastatic lung cancer.

The clonotype originates from a person aged 25 to 85 with non-small cell lung cancer. This sample comprised tumor tissue, obtained at baseline. The V gene is TRBV18, the J gene TRBJ1-2; D uncertain. CDR3 DNA sequence: TGTGCCAGCTCACCAAGGCCGGAGAGTAACTATGGCTACACCTTC. It translates to CASSPRPESNYGYTF.